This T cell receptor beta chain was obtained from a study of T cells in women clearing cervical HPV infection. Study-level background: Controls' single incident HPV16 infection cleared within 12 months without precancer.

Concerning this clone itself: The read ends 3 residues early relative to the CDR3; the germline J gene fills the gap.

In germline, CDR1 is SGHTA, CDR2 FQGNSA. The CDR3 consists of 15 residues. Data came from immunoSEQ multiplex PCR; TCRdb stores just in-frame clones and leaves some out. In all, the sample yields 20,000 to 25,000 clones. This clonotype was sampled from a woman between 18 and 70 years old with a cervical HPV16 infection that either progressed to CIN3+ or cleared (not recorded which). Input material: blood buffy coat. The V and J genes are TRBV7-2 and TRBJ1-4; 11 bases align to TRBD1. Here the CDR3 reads CASRFGQGANSPLFF. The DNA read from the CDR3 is TGTGCCAGCAGGTTCGGACAGGGGGCTAATTCGCCA.